This T cell receptor beta chain was retrieved from a study of T cell repertoires in cytomegalovirus infection (dated by TCRdb to about 2019). Regarding the research as a whole: Alongside well-studied HLA-B-restricted epitopes, the peptide stimulations were aimed at recently identified HLA-C-restricted CMV epitopes, whose presentation resists viral immunomodulation. Donor HLA type was relevant to the analysis, because carriage of CMV infection together with the matching HLA type was indicated by public TCR beta signatures.

Here is what the overall study found, with its caveats: Carriers of CMV infection plus the relevant HLA type were discriminated by the cumulative frequency of public TCR beta family members in the study cohort and in an independent roughly 340-donor cohort. The ex vivo response was dominated by HLA-C-restricted CMV-specific TCR beta clonotypes, and the single most frequent clonotype in two of eight donors was supplied by these HLA-C-restricted clonotypes.

The sequencing machine was an Illumina HiSeq 1500. Using fastp at Q25 and MiXCR, TCRdb reprocessed the public reads and kept productive beta chains. Every entry covers one CDR3 protein and lists the most common genes and DNA from its rows. The table for this sample lists 400,000 to 600,000 distinct CDR3 sequences; about 39% of them were counted only once. Around two fifths of the sample comes from the top ten. CDR1 and CDR2 were assigned from the germline V gene as MNHNS and SASEGT. Including cysteine and phenylalanine, the CDR3 has 16 amino acids. The CDR3 DNA has 48 bases and is translated from base 1. The label giving this sample's treatment or condition can be read as: in vitro stimulation with specific CMV peptide epitopes to enrich CMV-specific T cells. Worth noting for this clonotype: Its antigen remains unidentified. A junction boundary mismatches the germline segment, possibly from a read error.

The sample consisted of cultured PBMCs, taken from culture after CMV antigen stimulation. Here the chain combines TRBV6-1 and TRBJ1-6, with no confidently assigned D gene. This clonotype was sampled from a human donor in good health (CMV status not recorded). Some clones in this sample may be carry-over from other donors' samples. The CDR3 corresponds to CASSANRRSLNSRLHF. The nucleotide sequence reads TGTGCCAGCAGTGCGAACCGCCGGTCCTTAAATTCACGCCTCCACTTT.